The clone carrying this T cell receptor (beta chain) has at least ten counts. No antigen is known for it. This sample was included in a study of early T cells in non-severe SARS-CoV-2 infection. Study-level background: Alpha and beta chains were unpaired, from unsorted whole-blood bulk RNA. Broader study findings: Lookups in VDJdb leaned toward anti-spike CD8 responses and missed private and CD4 specificities.

Trimming pared 2 bases from V and 15 bases from J, leaving 11 bases between. The V gene's germline CDR1 is MDHEN and CDR2 SYDVKM. CDR3 length: 12 residues. Attached unique molecular identifiers marked individual cDNA molecules. TCRdb recomputed calls from the 5' RACE reads with MiXCR, one row per CDR3 protein. The sample records roughly 51,000 distinct CDR3 sequences, roughly 7.8% being singletons. The receptor was derived from an adult who was a healthcare worker with PCR-confirmed SARS-CoV-2 infection or an uninfected control (not recorded which). The chain carries TRBV28 and TRBJ1-6; no definite D call. Material: whole blood, obtained at baseline. The CDR3 region is CASSLNRGDLHF. The CDR3, as DNA: TGTGCCAGCAGTTTAAATCGGGGTGACCTCCACTTT.